Here is one T cell receptor (beta chain) with its context. Its antigen remains unidentified. This record belongs to a study of shared clonotypes between healthy human individuals. Turning to the study itself: For every donor, three CD4 naive, three CD4 memory, two CD8 naive and one CD8 memory plates were used. General study results and limits: The authors sampled blood alone, and tissue repertoires likely differ.

Clones were read by immunoSEQ multiplex PCR, and TCRdb kept only the in-frame ones, dropping some. Of 2 million to 2.5 million clones detected, more than 85% appear once; the ten largest clones hold 0.39%. Sequences were obtained from naive CD4+ T cells from PBMCs. The subset denotes: CD45RA+ positively selected. The receptor comes from a young man in good health. Some clones in this sample may be carry-over from other donors' samples.

The CDR3 region has the DNA TGTGCCAGCAGCTTAGGAGGGGCGGACCGAGAGCAGTTCTTC. It codes for CASSLGGADREQFF. The chain is built from TRBV7-2 and TRBJ2-1, with D perhaps given as TRBD1 or TRBD2 (5 bases each). V was trimmed by 1 base and J by 10 bases, leaving 14 bases between them. The CDR3 runs 14 residues. The germline V gene has CDR1 SGHTA and CDR2 FQGNSA.